These 7 T cell receptor beta chains originate from one sample sequenced in a study of response to subunit inactivated influenza vaccine. TCRdb redid the calling of the RT-PCR reads with MiXCR, one entry per CDR3 protein. Of 500,000 to 700,000 distinct CDR3 sequences listed, roughly a quarter are singletons. The sample also formed part of further work on T cells expressing NK-cell markers. According to that study: Beta-chain TCR cDNA was generated via 5'RACE template switching with UMIs.

The sample in question was CD4+ T cells sorted from PBMCs, obtained 11 to 12 days after vaccination. The source is a man aged 45-65 years who received an inactivated influenza vaccine.

This clonotype was detected a few times. The chain joins TRBV5-6 to TRBJ2-4; D is unresolved. The CDR3 runs 13 residues. Germline loops: CDR1 SGHDT, CDR2 YYEEEE. Deletions cut 1 base from V and 7 bases from J, with 9 bases between. The CDR3, as DNA: TGTGCCAGCAGCTTGACGCTCCGGAACATTCAGTACTTC. It codes for CASSLTLRNIQYF.

The chain links TRBV3-1 to TRBJ2-5; TRBD2 aligns across 13 bases. The CDR3 extends over 19 amino acids. V gave up 8 bases and J gave up 6 bases; unmatched junction bases: 21. CDR1 and CDR2 (germline): LGHDT, YNNKEL (reference sequence). The CDR3 loop is CASCPGLAGVTFGGKTQYF. The CDR3, as DNA: TGTGCCAGCTGTCCCGGACTAGCGGGGGTGACCTTTGGTGGGAAGACCCAGTACTTC.

The chain is built from TRBV5-5 and TRBJ2-7; TRBD1 matches 8 bases. Trimming removed 3 bases from V and 2 bases from J; junction bases left unmatched: 4. Germline V lookup: CDR1 SGHKS, CDR2 YYEKEE (reference sequence). CDR3 length equals 14 residues. CDR3: CASSWGQAPYEQYF. As DNA, the CDR3 is TGTGCCAGCAGCTGGGGACAGGCCCCCTACGAGCAGTACTTC.

The J gene is TRBJ2-7, the V gene TRBV28; 7 nucleotides agree with TRBD1. This CDR3 comprises 17 residues. Germline-derived CDR1 and CDR2 are MDHEN and SYDVKM. V dropped 6 bases and J dropped 3; count of bases not matched to a gene: 17. CDR3 residues: CASRRGQFVRTFYEQYF. The DNA for the CDR3 is TGTGCCAGCAGAAGGGGACAGTTTGTTAGAACTTTCTACGAGCAGTACTTC.

V gene TRBV7-2 combines with J gene TRBJ2-2; weak D call: TRBD1 (5 bases). Germline V lookup: CDR1 SGHTA, CDR2 FQGNSA. Trimming stripped 0 bases from V and 1 base from J, with 15 bases between. The CDR3 runs 18 residues. The CDR3 bases are TGTGCCAGCAGCTTAGCGCTGGCAGGGCCGTGGAACACCGGGGAGCTGTTTTTT. As protein: CASSLALAGPWNTGELFF.

The rearrangement joins TRBV7-3 to TRBJ2-7; D unclear. Trimming removed 1 base from V and 4 bases from J, with 8 bases in between. CDR3 length: 13 amino acids. Germline V gives CDR1 SGHTA, CDR2 FQGTGA. As DNA, the CDR3 is TGTGCCAGCAGCTTAAATCCGGGTTACGAGCAGTACTTC. Its translation is CASSLNPGYEQYF. Full variable domain (missing parts from reference TRBV7-3 and TRBJ2-7): GAGVSQTPSNKVTEKGKYVELRCDPISGHTALYWYRQSLGQGPEFLIYFQGTGAADDSGLPNDRFFAVRPEGSVSTLKIQRTERGDSAVYLCASSLNPGYEQYFGPGTRLTVT.

The V and J genes are TRBV7-2 and TRBJ1-1; no clear D gene. The CDR3 extends over 17 amino acids. In germline, CDR1 is SGHTA, CDR2 FQGNSA. The germline V and J ends were trimmed by 0 bases and 1 base, with 15 bases remaining between them. The CDR3 reads CASSLAIIRPQNTEAFF. The CDR3 bases are TGTGCCAGCAGCTTAGCGATTATTAGGCCCCAGAACACTGAAGCTTTCTTT.